The 4 T cell receptor beta chains below all came from one sample that was sequenced in a study of CD8+CD57+ T cells in acquired aplastic anemia (dated by TCRdb to about 2018). Sequenced using an Illumina HiSeq 2000. Genomic DNA was used as template for profiling of TCR beta VDJ combinations and CDR3 sequences. TCRdb ran its own pipeline on the public reads, namely fastp trimming at Q25 and MiXCR clone calling, and kept in-frame beta chains. Each entry merges the rows of one CDR3 protein and shows their most common DNA and genes. The sample table holds 100,000 to 150,000 distinct CDR3 sequences, of which 58% were seen once. Under 35% of the sample is in the top ten clones. Patients chosen for sequencing had shown expansion of CD8+CD57+ cells by flow cytometry. The sample comprised sorted CD4+, CD8+, or CD8+CD57+ T cells (not recorded which) from PBMCs. These TCRs come from a human donor with aplastic anemia.

In this sample, this clonotype turned up many times. V gene TRBV9 combines with J gene TRBJ1-1; unclear D gene. CDR3 length: 16 residues. Germline loops: CDR1 SGDLS, CDR2 YYNGEE. Trimming cost V 1 base and J 6 bases, with 19 bases left between them. The DNA of the CDR3 is TGTGCCAGCAGCGTAAATTCGGCCTCTGTTGGGGCTGAAGCTTTCTTT. It translates to CASSVNSASVGAEAFF.

The chain links TRBV29-1 to TRBJ2-3; perhaps TRBD2 as D (5 bases). The V end lost 6 bases, the J end lost 3 bases, and 16 bases lay between the germline ends. The germline CDR1 and CDR2 sequences are SQVTM and ANQGSEA. CDR3 length: 14 amino acids. CDR3: CSVFGLDVTDTQYF. Written as DNA, the CDR3 is TGCAGCGTATTCGGACTGGATGTGACAGATACGCAGTATTTT.

The count of this clonotype is one. The chain joins TRBV19 to TRBJ2-1; the match to TRBD2 covers 9 bases. The CDR3 spans 15 residues. Per the germline V gene, CDR1 is LNHDA and CDR2 is SQIVND (reference sequence). Trimming at V came to 1 base and at J to 3 bases, leaving 1 base not matched to a gene. CDR3 sequence (DNA): TGTGCCAGTAGTATAGGACTAGCGGACTACAATGAGCAGTTCTTC. Protein sequence: CASSIGLADYNEQFF. Combining the CDR3 with reference TRBV19 and TRBJ2-1 gives the whole variable domain DGGITQSPKYLFRKEGQNVTLSCEQNLNHDAMYWYRQDPGQGLRLIYYSQIVNDFQKGDIAEGYSVSREKKESFPLTVTSAQKNPTAFYLCASSIGLADYNEQFFGPGTRLTVL.

This clonotype was counted at least ten times. The chain recombines TRBV6-2 or TRBV6-3 with TRBJ1-6; 10 bases map to TRBD1. This CDR3 comprises 15 residues. The germline V gene has CDR1 MNHEY and CDR2 SVGEGT. V was pared by 7 bases and J by 7 bases, with 7 bases of the junction left unmatched. Here the CDR3 reads CASTSEGQGNSPLHF. As DNA, the CDR3 is TGTGCCAGCACCTCTGAGGGACAGGGGAATTCACCCCTCCACTTT.